These T cell receptor beta chains were read from a single sample in a study of OX40 agonist ivuxolimab in advanced cancers. Using immunoSEQ multiplex PCR, the repertoire was profiled, and TCRdb retains in-frame clones only, with some absent. This table holds approximately 89,000 clones, around 87% found once. This sample comprised CD4+ or CD8+ T cells sorted from blood, obtained in a trial of the OX40 agonist ivuxolimab. The receptors shown here come from an adult with an advanced solid tumor such as melanoma, head and neck, liver or kidney cancer. CDR3s include the opening cysteine and the closing phenylalanine or tryptophan. Fields, in order: CDR3 DNA, CDR3 protein, V gene, CDR3 length, D gene, clone size, J gene. A D gene is named only where the DNA matches it firmly. Clone sizes are given selectively: once, few, many, or a class where the clone is expanded.

CDR3 DNA: TGTGCCAGCAGCTTGTTGGGCTCGGTCACCGGGGAGCTGTTTTTT
CDR3 protein: CASSLLGSVTGELFF
V gene: TRBV5-4
CDR3 length: 15
D gene: .
clone size: .
J gene: TRBJ2-2

CDR3 DNA: TGTGCCAGTACCCCGAGGGGGGTTAACTATGGCTACACCTTC
CDR3 protein: CASTPRGVNYGYTF
V gene: TRBV19
CDR3 length: 14
D gene: .
clone size: .
J gene: TRBJ1-2

CDR3 DNA: TGTGCCAGCAGCCCGGGACTAGCGGCGACAGATACGCAGTATTTT
CDR3 protein: CASSPGLAATDTQYF
V gene: TRBV7-2
CDR3 length: 15
D gene: TRBD2
clone size: once
J gene: TRBJ2-3

CDR3 DNA: TGTGCCAGCTCACCACCGAGCACAGGGGGCCTTGAAGCTTTCTTT
CDR3 protein: CASSPPSTGGLEAFF
V gene: TRBV18
CDR3 length: 15
D gene: TRBD1
clone size: .
J gene: TRBJ1-1

CDR3 DNA: TGTGCCAGCAGCGAGGGCCTAGCGGGGGCCCAAGAGACCCAGTACTTC
CDR3 protein: CASSEGLAGAQETQYF
V gene: TRBV9
CDR3 length: 16
D gene: TRBD2
clone size: .
J gene: TRBJ2-5

CDR3 DNA: TGTGCCAGCAGCTTAGAGTCTTCTAGCGGGGTCGCTGAGCAGTTCTTC
CDR3 protein: CASSLESSSGVAEQFF
V gene: TRBV11-3
CDR3 length: 16
D gene: TRBD2
clone size: once
J gene: TRBJ2-1

CDR3 DNA: TGTGCCTGGTTCCACGCCGACCGCTTCTATGGCTACACCTTC
CDR3 protein: CAWFHADRFYGYTF
V gene: TRBV30
CDR3 length: 14
D gene: .
clone size: .
J gene: TRBJ1-2

CDR3 DNA: TGTGCCATCAGTGAGACTTTACGAGAAAATGAGCAGTTCTTC
CDR3 protein: CAISETLRENEQFF
V gene: TRBV10-3
CDR3 length: 14
D gene: .
clone size: .
J gene: TRBJ2-1

CDR3 DNA: TGTGCCAGTAACCGGGACAGGGGCTTCGGGGAGCAGTTCTTC
CDR3 protein: CASNRDRGFGEQFF
V gene: TRBV19
CDR3 length: 14
D gene: TRBD1
clone size: .
J gene: TRBJ2-1

CDR3 DNA: TGCGCCAGCACGAGGGACAGTGGTACTGAAGCTTTCTTT
CDR3 protein: CASTRDSGTEAFF
V gene: TRBV5-1
CDR3 length: 13
D gene: TRBD1
clone size: .
J gene: TRBJ1-1

CDR3 DNA: TGTGCCAGCAGTGCGACCCCGACGGGCACTGAAGCTTTCTTT
CDR3 protein: CASSATPTGTEAFF
V gene: TRBV9
CDR3 length: 14
D gene: .
clone size: .
J gene: TRBJ1-1

CDR3 DNA: TGCGCCAGCAGCAACGGACCGCCCACTGAAGCTTTCTTT
CDR3 protein: CASSNGPPTEAFF
V gene: TRBV5-1
CDR3 length: 13
D gene: .
clone size: .
J gene: TRBJ1-1

CDR3 DNA: TGTGCCAGCAGCTTATCCGGGACAACTAACACTGAAGCTTTCTTT
CDR3 protein: CASSLSGTTNTEAFF
V gene: TRBV11-2
CDR3 length: 15
D gene: .
clone size: few
J gene: TRBJ1-1

CDR3 DNA: TGCGCCAGCAGTGTTGCGGGGCAGGGGGCTGGACAGCCCCAGCATTTT
CDR3 protein: CASSVAGQGAGQPQHF
V gene: TRBV23-1
CDR3 length: 16
D gene: TRBD1
clone size: .
J gene: TRBJ1-5

CDR3 DNA: TGTGCCAGCAGTCCCCGTACCGGGGGACCCCTTACAAACATTCAGTACTTC
CDR3 protein: CASSPRTGGPLTNIQYF
V gene: TRBV7-2
CDR3 length: 17
D gene: .
clone size: .
J gene: TRBJ2-4

CDR3 DNA: TGCGCCAGCAGCTTGGATCTAGCCCGTAGGCCCCTCCACTTT
CDR3 protein: CASSLDLARRPLHF
V gene: TRBV5-1
CDR3 length: 14
D gene: .
clone size: .
J gene: TRBJ1-6

CDR3 DNA: TGTGCCAGCAGTTTAAAGCCAGGGGGCGAGTACGAGCAGTACTTC
CDR3 protein: CASSLKPGGEYEQYF
V gene: TRBV27
CDR3 length: 15
D gene: TRBD1
clone size: .
J gene: TRBJ2-7

CDR3 DNA: TGTGCCAGTAGCTCGACAGGGTCTCGCGAGCAGTACTTC
CDR3 protein: CASSSTGSREQYF
V gene: TRBV19
CDR3 length: 13
D gene: TRBD1
clone size: .
J gene: TRBJ2-7

CDR3 DNA: TGTGCCTGGAGTGTAGCGGGGGCCAGAGGAGATACGCAGTATTTT
CDR3 protein: CAWSVAGARGDTQYF
V gene: TRBV30
CDR3 length: 15
D gene: TRBD2
clone size: .
J gene: TRBJ2-3

CDR3 DNA: TGCGCCAGCAGCTTCGGGGGCCCCAACACCGGGGAGCTGTTTTTT
CDR3 protein: CASSFGGPNTGELFF
V gene: TRBV5-1
CDR3 length: 15
D gene: .
clone size: few
J gene: TRBJ2-2

CDR3 DNA: TGTGCCAGCAGTTACCAGGGCACCCAGCATTTT
CDR3 protein: CASSYQGTQHF
V gene: TRBV6-5
CDR3 length: 11
D gene: .
clone size: .
J gene: TRBJ1-5

CDR3 DNA: TGCGCCAGCAGCCAAGACAGGGGAAATGGAAACACCATATATTTT
CDR3 protein: CASSQDRGNGNTIYF
V gene: TRBV4-3
CDR3 length: 15
D gene: .
clone size: .
J gene: TRBJ1-3

CDR3 DNA: TGTGCCAGCAGCCTGCGGACCCTCAAGCCAGAGACCCAGTACTTC
CDR3 protein: CASSLRTLKPETQYF
V gene: TRBV5-6
CDR3 length: 15
D gene: .
clone size: .
J gene: TRBJ2-5

CDR3 DNA: TGTGCCAGCAGCCTCGAGGGGACAGGATCCAATGAGCAGTTCTTC
CDR3 protein: CASSLEGTGSNEQFF
V gene: TRBV7-2
CDR3 length: 15
D gene: TRBD1
clone size: few
J gene: TRBJ2-1

CDR3 DNA: TGCGCCAGCAGCTTGGAAGGGTACGGGGATACGCAGTATTTT
CDR3 protein: CASSLEGYGDTQYF
V gene: TRBV5-1
CDR3 length: 14
D gene: .
clone size: .
J gene: TRBJ2-3

CDR3 DNA: TGTGCCAGCGCCAATAGCGGGGGGCCCCAAGAGACCCAGTACTTC
CDR3 protein: CASANSGGPQETQYF
V gene: TRBV11-3
CDR3 length: 15
D gene: TRBD2
clone size: .
J gene: TRBJ2-5

CDR3 DNA: TGCGCCAGCAAGGAATCCGGGACTAGTTACACCGGGGAGCTGTTTTTT
CDR3 protein: CASKESGTSYTGELFF
V gene: TRBV5-1
CDR3 length: 16
D gene: TRBD2
clone size: .
J gene: TRBJ2-2

CDR3 DNA: TGTGCCAGCAGAGAATCTAGGGGGCTTTTCAATCAGCCCCAGCATTTT
CDR3 protein: CASRESRGLFNQPQHF
V gene: TRBV6-1
CDR3 length: 16
D gene: TRBD1
clone size: .
J gene: TRBJ1-5

CDR3 DNA: TGTGCCAGCAGTTACCCGGAGACCCAGTACTTC
CDR3 protein: CASSYPETQYF
V gene: TRBV6-5
CDR3 length: 11
D gene: .
clone size: .
J gene: TRBJ2-5

CDR3 DNA: TGTGCCAGCTCACCAAAAGCGGGGGGGACAGATACGCAGTATTTT
CDR3 protein: CASSPKAGGTDTQYF
V gene: TRBV18
CDR3 length: 15
D gene: TRBD2
clone size: .
J gene: TRBJ2-3

CDR3 DNA: TGTGCCAGCAGTACGACAGCTACCTACGAGCAGTACTTC
CDR3 protein: CASSTTATYEQYF
V gene: TRBV6-1
CDR3 length: 13
D gene: .
clone size: .
J gene: TRBJ2-7

CDR3 DNA: TGCGCCAGCAGCTCTGGGACCCCGAAGGACGAGCAGTACTTC
CDR3 protein: CASSSGTPKDEQYF
V gene: TRBV5-1
CDR3 length: 14
D gene: .
clone size: .
J gene: TRBJ2-7

CDR3 DNA: TGTGCCAGCAGTCCTAGGACAGAGTATAGCAATCAGCCCCAGCATTTT
CDR3 protein: CASSPRTEYSNQPQHF
V gene: TRBV27
CDR3 length: 16
D gene: .
clone size: .
J gene: TRBJ1-5

CDR3 DNA: TGTGCCAGCAGCTTACGGCAGCGGTCTTGGGGGGATTCGAACACCGGGGAGCTGTTTTTT
CDR3 protein: CASSLRQRSWGDSNTGELFF
V gene: TRBV5-4
CDR3 length: 20
D gene: .
clone size: .
J gene: TRBJ2-2

CDR3 DNA: TGTGCCAGCAGCCGCTCTCCCGGGACAGAGGCTTTCTTT
CDR3 protein: CASSRSPGTEAFF
V gene: TRBV14
CDR3 length: 13
D gene: TRBD1
clone size: .
J gene: TRBJ1-1

CDR3 DNA: TGTGCCAGCAGTCTCCAAGAGACCCAGTACTTC
CDR3 protein: CASSLQETQYF
V gene: TRBV6-4
CDR3 length: 11
D gene: .
clone size: once
J gene: TRBJ2-5

CDR3 DNA: TGTGCCAGCAGCTACGGACTAGCGGGGGGCAATGAGCAGTTCTTC
CDR3 protein: CASSYGLAGGNEQFF
V gene: TRBV5-6
CDR3 length: 15
D gene: TRBD2
clone size: .
J gene: TRBJ2-1

CDR3 DNA: TGTGCCAGCAGCCCAAGGACAGGGGGGACGCAGTATTTT
CDR3 protein: CASSPRTGGTQYF
V gene: TRBV7-2
CDR3 length: 13
D gene: TRBD1
clone size: .
J gene: TRBJ2-3

CDR3 DNA: TGCGCCAGCAGCCCAGGGACAGGGGTAACACTCACAGATACGCAGTATTTT
CDR3 protein: CASSPGTGVTLTDTQYF
V gene: TRBV4-1
CDR3 length: 17
D gene: TRBD1
clone size: .
J gene: TRBJ2-3

CDR3 DNA: TGTGCCAGCAGCTTGTGGGATTCCGGTACCGGGGAGCTGTTTTTT
CDR3 protein: CASSLWDSGTGELFF
V gene: TRBV5-6
CDR3 length: 15
D gene: .
clone size: .
J gene: TRBJ2-2

CDR3 DNA: TGTGCCAGCAGGTCCGGGACTCAGCTAAGTCCCGGGGAGCTGTTTTTT
CDR3 protein: CASRSGTQLSPGELFF
V gene: TRBV7-2
CDR3 length: 16
D gene: .
clone size: .
J gene: TRBJ2-2

CDR3 DNA: TGTGCCAGCAGTGGACCGGGACAGGGACAGGAAAAACTGTTTTTT
CDR3 protein: CASSGPGQGQEKLFF
V gene: TRBV6-1
CDR3 length: 15
D gene: TRBD1
clone size: .
J gene: TRBJ1-4

CDR3 DNA: TGTGCCAGCAGGGGACAGGGCCTCCAAGAGACCCAGTACTTC
CDR3 protein: CASRGQGLQETQYF
V gene: TRBV2
CDR3 length: 14
D gene: TRBD1
clone size: .
J gene: TRBJ2-5

CDR3 DNA: TGCGCCAGCAGAGCCGGGACAGGGGTCCTCTCCTACGAGCAGTACTTC
CDR3 protein: CASRAGTGVLSYEQYF
V gene: TRBV5-1
CDR3 length: 16
D gene: TRBD1
clone size: .
J gene: TRBJ2-7

CDR3 DNA: TGTGCCAGCAGCTTGGGGACAGCCATCTCCTACGAGCAGTACTTC
CDR3 protein: CASSLGTAISYEQYF
V gene: TRBV7-6
CDR3 length: 15
D gene: TRBD1
clone size: .
J gene: TRBJ2-7

CDR3 DNA: TGTGCCATCAGTGATATACAGGGACGGGGCACAGATACGCAGTATTTT
CDR3 protein: CAISDIQGRGTDTQYF
V gene: TRBV10-3
CDR3 length: 16
D gene: .
clone size: .
J gene: TRBJ2-3

CDR3 DNA: TGTGCCAGCTCACCATCGCGGGGGCACACTGAAGCTTTCTTT
CDR3 protein: CASSPSRGHTEAFF
V gene: TRBV18
CDR3 length: 14
D gene: .
clone size: .
J gene: TRBJ1-1

CDR3 DNA: TGTGCCAGTAGTCCCACCAAACAGGGGACCGAGCAGTACTTC
CDR3 protein: CASSPTKQGTEQYF
V gene: TRBV19
CDR3 length: 14
D gene: TRBD1
clone size: few
J gene: TRBJ2-7

CDR3 DNA: TGTGCCAGCAGCTTAGGACAGCAGTACGAGCAGTACTTC
CDR3 protein: CASSLGQQYEQYF
V gene: TRBV7-6
CDR3 length: 13
D gene: .
clone size: .
J gene: TRBJ2-7

CDR3 DNA: TGTGCCAGCAGCCCCGACGGGGGGGGCCTAAGTAATGAAAAACTGTTTTTT
CDR3 protein: CASSPDGGGLSNEKLFF
V gene: TRBV7-2
CDR3 length: 17
D gene: .
clone size: .
J gene: TRBJ1-4

CDR3 DNA: TGCAGCGTTGCGCCCCGGGAGGGGGAAGGGATGGACTATGGCTACACCTTC
CDR3 protein: CSVAPREGEGMDYGYTF
V gene: TRBV29-1
CDR3 length: 17
D gene: .
clone size: .
J gene: TRBJ1-2

CDR3 DNA: TGCGCCAGCAGCCCCGCCCCAGATACGCAGTATTTT
CDR3 protein: CASSPAPDTQYF
V gene: TRBV5-1
CDR3 length: 12
D gene: .
clone size: .
J gene: TRBJ2-3